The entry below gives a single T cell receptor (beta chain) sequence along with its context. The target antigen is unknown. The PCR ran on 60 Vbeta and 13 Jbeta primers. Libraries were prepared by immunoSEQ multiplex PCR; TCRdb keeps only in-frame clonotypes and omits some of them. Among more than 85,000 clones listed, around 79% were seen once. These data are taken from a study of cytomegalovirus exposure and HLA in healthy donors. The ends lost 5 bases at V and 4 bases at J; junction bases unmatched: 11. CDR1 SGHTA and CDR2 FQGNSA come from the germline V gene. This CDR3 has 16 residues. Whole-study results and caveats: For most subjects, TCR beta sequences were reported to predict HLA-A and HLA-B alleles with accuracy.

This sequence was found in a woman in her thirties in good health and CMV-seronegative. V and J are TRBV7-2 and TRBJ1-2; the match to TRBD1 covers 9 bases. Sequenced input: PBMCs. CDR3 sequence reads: CASSGRDRDLVYGYTF. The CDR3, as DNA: TGTGCCAGCAGCGGCCGGGACAGGGACCTAGTCTATGGCTACACCTTC. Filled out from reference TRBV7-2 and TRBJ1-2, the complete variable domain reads GAGVSQSPSNKVTEKGKDVELRCDPISGHTALYWYRQSLGQGLEFLIYFQGNSAPDKSGLPSDRFSAERTGGSVSTLTIQRTQQEDSAVYLCASSGRDRDLVYGYTFGSGTRLTVV.